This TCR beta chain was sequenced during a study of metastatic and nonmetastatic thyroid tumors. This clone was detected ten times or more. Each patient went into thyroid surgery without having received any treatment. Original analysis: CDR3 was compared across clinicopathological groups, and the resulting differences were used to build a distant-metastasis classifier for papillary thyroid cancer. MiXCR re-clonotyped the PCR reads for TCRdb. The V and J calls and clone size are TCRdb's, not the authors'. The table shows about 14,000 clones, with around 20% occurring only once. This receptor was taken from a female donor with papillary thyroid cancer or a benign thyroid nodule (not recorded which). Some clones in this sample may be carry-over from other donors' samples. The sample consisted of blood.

The CDR3 loop reads CASSKTGGAETQYF. The CDR3 DNA reads as TGTGCCAGCAGTAAAACAGGGGGCGCCGAGACCCAGTACTTC. This rearrangement joins TRBV12-3 or TRBV12-4 to TRBJ2-5; 9 bases match TRBD1. Trimming at V came to 5 bases and at J to 5 bases, leaving 6 bases not matched to a gene. The CDR3 runs to 14 residues.